This TCR beta chain was captured by sequencing in a study of long-term antiretroviral therapy in people with HIV. Background on the study: There is a gap of about a decade between the earliest samples and the later 2015 immediate-ART recommendation.

Remarks on this clone: Its antigen is still unknown.

CDR1 and CDR2 (germline): LGHNA, YNFKEQ. The CDR3 extends over 12 amino acids. V was cut by 3 bases and J by 10 bases, with 12 bases left in between. One or more pre-ART and two or more post-ART PBMC samples were available from each donor. At the survey level, the v3.0 immunoSEQ assay was run. The method was immunoSEQ multiplex PCR; TCRdb's version includes in-frame clones alone and lacks a portion of them. The repertoire holds about 15,000 clones, with about 80% as singletons. Whole-study results and caveats: The repertoire was dominated at all time points by clones expanded before ART. HIV repertoires showed narrower CDR3 length ranges than controls.

The input for sequencing was unsorted PBMCs, taken just before starting antiretroviral therapy. This TCR was sampled from a man in his forties with HIV. V gene TRBV4-2 combines with J gene TRBJ1-1; maybe TRBD1 (6 bases). The CDR3 DNA sequence: TGTGCCAGCAGCCAGGAACAGGGAGTAGCTTTCTTT. It is translated as CASSQEQGVAFF.